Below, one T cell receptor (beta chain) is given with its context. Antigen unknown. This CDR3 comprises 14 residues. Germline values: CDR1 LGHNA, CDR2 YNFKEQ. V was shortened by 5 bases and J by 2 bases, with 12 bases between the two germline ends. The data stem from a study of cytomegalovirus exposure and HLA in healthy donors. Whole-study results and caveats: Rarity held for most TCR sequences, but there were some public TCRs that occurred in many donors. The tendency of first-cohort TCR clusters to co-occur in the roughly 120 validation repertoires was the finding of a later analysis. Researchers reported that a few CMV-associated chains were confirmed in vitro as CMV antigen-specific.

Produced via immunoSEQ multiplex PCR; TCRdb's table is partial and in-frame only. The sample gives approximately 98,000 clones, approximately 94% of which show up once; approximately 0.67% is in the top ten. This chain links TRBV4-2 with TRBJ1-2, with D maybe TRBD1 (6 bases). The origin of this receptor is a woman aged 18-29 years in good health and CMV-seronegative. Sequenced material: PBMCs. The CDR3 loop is CASSEGQGNYGYTF. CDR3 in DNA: TGTGCCAGCAGCGAGGGACAAGGCAACTATGGCTACACCTTC.